The 14 T cell receptor beta chains presented below share a single source sample, sequenced in a study of shared clonotypes between healthy human individuals. The method was immunoSEQ multiplex PCR; TCRdb's version includes in-frame clones alone and lacks a portion of them. The sample includes 550,000 to 800,000 clones, around 90% seen only once; the top ten take about 34%. Sequenced: memory CD8+ T cells from PBMCs. Subset meaning: CD45RO+ cells pooled with CCR7-negative TemRA cells. These receptors all come from a man aged 18-30 years in good health. Some clones in this sample may be carry-over from other donors' samples.

V usage is TRBV9 and J usage is TRBJ2-7; D possibly uses TRBD1 or TRBD2 (5 bases each). The V gene lost 0 bases and the J gene lost 5 bases, with 12 bases spanning the gap. The CDR3 has 14 amino acids. Germline V gives CDR1 SGDLS, CDR2 YYNGEE. The CDR3 DNA reads as TGTGCCAGCAGCGTAGGATCAGGGAGCCACGAGCAGTACTTC. It codes for CASSVGSGSHEQYF. Full variable domain (missing parts from reference TRBV9 and TRBJ2-7): DSGVTQTPKHLITATGQRVTLRCSPRSGDLSVYWYQQSLDQGLQFLIQYYNGEERAKGNILERFSAQQFPDLHSELNLSSLELGDSALYFCASSVGSGSHEQYFGPGTRLTVT.

The chain links TRBV27 to TRBJ1-1, with D maybe TRBD1 (5 bases). Germline V gene data show CDR1 as MNHEY and CDR2 as SMNVEV (reference sequence). The CDR3 is made up of 16 amino acids. V was pared by 5 bases and J by 5 bases, with 21 bases between. This CDR3 reads CASSPSEGPWGTEAFF. CDR3 DNA sequence: TGTGCCAGCAGTCCCTCAGAGGGGCCTTGGGGAACTGAAGCTTTCTTT.

CDR3: CATSDSDSEAFF. Written as DNA, the CDR3 is TGTGCCACCTCGGACTCAGACTCTGAAGCTTTCTTT. The chain uses TRBV19 and TRBJ1-1; the D is unclear. Trimming took off 10 bases at V and 6 bases at J, with 15 bases between the two ends. This CDR3 spans 12 amino acids. CDR1 is LNHDA and CDR2 is SQIVND in the germline V gene (reference sequence).

The V and J genes are TRBV29-1 and TRBJ2-7; no reliable D call. The germline V gene has CDR1 SQVTM and CDR2 ANQGSEA. With 5 bases removed from V and 4 bases from J, the gap between germline ends came to 9 bases. CDR3 length: 11 residues. CDR3 sequence: CSVRASYEQYF. The CDR3 bases are TGCAGCGTTCGCGCCTCTTACGAGCAGTACTTC.

The chain joins TRBV6-5 to TRBJ2-1; 8 bases fit TRBD2. The CDR3 spans 15 residues. With V trimmed by 7 bases and J by 3 bases, 8 bases remained unmatched. From germline, CDR1 is MNHEY and CDR2 SVGAGI. Written as DNA, the CDR3 is TGTGCCAGCAAACCACTAGCGGACCTCTACAATGAGCAGTTCTTC. Its translation: CASKPLADLYNEQFF.

The rearrangement uses TRBV19 and TRBJ2-5; D remains unclear. This CDR3 has 15 residues. Germline CDR1 is LNHDA and CDR2 is SQIVND (reference sequence). The germline V and J ends were trimmed by 1 base and 4 bases, with 13 bases remaining between them. The CDR3 reads CASSIGGQLGETQYF. The CDR3 bases are TGTGCCAGTAGTATAGGGGGTCAGTTGGGAGAGACCCAGTACTTC.

In this sample, this clone turned up once. This chain joins TRBV7-9 and TRBJ2-2; D is ambiguous. V was clipped by 7 bases and J by 4 bases, with 16 bases between them. The CDR3 sequence is 15 residues long. From germline, CDR1 is SEHNR and CDR2 FQNEAQ (reference sequence). CDR3 region: CASIRSASFTGELFF. CDR3 coding DNA: TGTGCCAGCATTCGTTCCGCTAGTTTCACCGGGGAGCTGTTTTTT.

The genes are TRBV29-1 and TRBJ1-2; D not resolved. V dropped 0 bases and J dropped 6 bases, with 8 bases sitting between them. Germline CDR1 and CDR2: SQVTM and ANQGSEA. The CDR3 covers 12 residues. This chain's CDR3 is CSVEDLRDGYTF. CDR3 nucleotide sequence: TGCAGCGTTGAAGATCTGCGAGATGGCTACACCTTC.

V is TRBV5-1 and J is TRBJ2-2; tentative D call: TRBD1 (6 bases). The CDR3 covers 17 residues. V was pared by 1 base and J by 0 bases, with 13 bases between. Germline V gene lookup returns CDR1 SGHRS and CDR2 YFSETQ. The CDR3 DNA reads as TGCGCCAGCAGCTTGCCTATGGGGGCTACGAACACCGGGGAGCTGTTTTTT. As protein: CASSLPMGATNTGELFF.

The chain joins TRBV13 to TRBJ1-1; TRBD1 might be the D (5 bases). Germline CDR1 and CDR2: PRHDT and FYEKMQ (reference sequence). V lost 5 bases, J lost 4 bases, and 17 bases lay in between. The CDR3 is 15 residues long. The CDR3 region is CASSPWGDGGTEAFF. The CDR3 bases are TGTGCCAGCAGCCCTTGGGGGGATGGTGGCACTGAAGCTTTCTTT. Using reference TRBV13 and TRBJ1-1 for the parts outside the CDR3, the full variable domain is AAGVIQSPRHLIKEKRETATLKCYPIPRHDTVYWYQQGPGQDPQFLISFYEKMQSDKGSIPDRFSAQQFSDYHSELNMSSLELGDSALYFCASSPWGDGGTEAFFGQGTRLTVV.

The chain links TRBV7-6 to TRBJ2-7, with a weak D call TRBD1 (6 bases). Trimming removed 2 bases from V and 3 bases from J, with 11 bases in between. Germline CDR1 reads SGHVS; CDR2 reads FNYEAQ. This CDR3 has 14 amino acids. The CDR3: CASSLSGAGYEQYF. The CDR3 DNA sequence: TGTGCCAGCAGCTTATCAGGGGCGGGCTACGAGCAGTACTTC.

The chain joins TRBV27 to TRBJ2-2; the match to TRBD2 covers 8 bases. The CDR3 sequence is 18 residues long. Germline CDR1 is MNHEY and CDR2 is SMNVEV (reference sequence). Losses at the gene ends were 6 bases for V and 4 bases for J; bases not matched to a gene: 16. In DNA, the CDR3 is TGTGCCAGCAGCCCTCTTCGGGAGGGCCCTCGGGGCACCGGGGAGCTGTTTTTT. This translates into CASSPLREGPRGTGELFF.

The chain is built from TRBV6-6 and TRBJ2-3; D not certain. V lost 2 bases to trimming and J lost 4 bases, with 7 bases between them. This CDR3 contains 13 residues. The germline V gene has CDR1 MNHNY and CDR2 SVGAGI (reference sequence). CDR3 amino acids: CASSYRAPDTQYF. The CDR3 region has the DNA TGTGCCAGCAGTTACCGGGCCCCAGATACGCAGTATTTT.

Only one count was recorded for this clone. This chain connects TRBV9 to TRBJ2-1, with D tentatively TRBD2 (6 bases). The germline V gene has CDR1 SGDLS and CDR2 YYNGEE. With 0 bases removed from V and 8 bases from J, the gap between germline ends came to 9 bases. This CDR3 comprises 13 residues. CDR3 sequence reads: CASSVAGVHEQFF. The CDR3 DNA is TGTGCCAGCAGCGTAGCGGGAGTGCATGAGCAGTTCTTC.